The present T cell receptor (beta chain) was sequenced within a study of control samples from healthy donors and cancer patients. Sequenced by immunoSEQ multiplex PCR; TCRdb stores in-frame clones only, minus some. Of about 57,000 clones in the sample, roughly 90% are singletons; the top ten hold around 0.91%. This clone was recorded only once. In germline, CDR1 is KGHDR, CDR2 SFDVKD. V was clipped by 4 bases and J by 0 bases, with 7 bases between them. The CDR3 is 14 residues long. The TCR originated in a man aged 25 to 40 with colorectal cancer. This chain connects TRBV24-1 to TRBJ2-3, with a weak D call TRBD1 (5 bases). The sequencing input was PBMCs. The CDR3 spells CATSEGVSTDTQYF. The CDR3, as DNA: TGTGCCACCAGTGAAGGGGTTAGCACAGATACGCAGTATTTT.